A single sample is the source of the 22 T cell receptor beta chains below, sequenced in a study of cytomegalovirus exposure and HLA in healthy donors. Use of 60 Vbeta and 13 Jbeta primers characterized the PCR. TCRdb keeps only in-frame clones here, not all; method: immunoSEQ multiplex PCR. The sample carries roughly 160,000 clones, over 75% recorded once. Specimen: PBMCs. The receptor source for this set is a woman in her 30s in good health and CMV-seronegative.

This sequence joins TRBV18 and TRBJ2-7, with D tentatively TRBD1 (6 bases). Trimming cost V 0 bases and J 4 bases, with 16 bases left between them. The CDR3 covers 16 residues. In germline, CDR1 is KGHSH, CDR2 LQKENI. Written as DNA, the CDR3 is TGTGCCAGCTCACCACCGTCTAAGGGGGTGATTTACGAGCAGTACTTC. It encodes CASSPPSKGVIYEQYF.

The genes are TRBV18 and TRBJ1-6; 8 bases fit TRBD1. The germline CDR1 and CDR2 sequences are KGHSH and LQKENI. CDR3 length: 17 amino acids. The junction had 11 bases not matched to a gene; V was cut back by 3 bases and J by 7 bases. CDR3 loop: CASSPSGGGDPNSPLHF. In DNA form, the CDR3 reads TGTGCCAGCTCACCTTCAGGGGGCGGCGACCCCAATTCACCCCTCCACTTT.

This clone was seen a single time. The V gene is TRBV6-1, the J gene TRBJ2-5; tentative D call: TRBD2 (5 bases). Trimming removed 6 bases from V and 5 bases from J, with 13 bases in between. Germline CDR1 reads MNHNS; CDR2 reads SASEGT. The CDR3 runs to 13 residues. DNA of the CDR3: TGTGCCAGCAGACGGTCCCCGGGGGAGACCCAGTACTTC. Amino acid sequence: CASRRSPGETQYF.

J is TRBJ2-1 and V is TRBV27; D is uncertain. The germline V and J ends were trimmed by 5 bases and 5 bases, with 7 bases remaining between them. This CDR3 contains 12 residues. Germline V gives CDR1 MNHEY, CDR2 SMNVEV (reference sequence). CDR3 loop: CASSAQDNEQFF. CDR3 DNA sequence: TGTGCCAGCAGTGCCCAGGACAATGAGCAGTTCTTC.

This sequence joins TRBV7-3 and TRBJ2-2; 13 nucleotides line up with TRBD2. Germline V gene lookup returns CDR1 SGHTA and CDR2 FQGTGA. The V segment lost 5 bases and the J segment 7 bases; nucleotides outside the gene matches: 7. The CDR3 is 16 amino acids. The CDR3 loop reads CASSLLTSGGIGELFF. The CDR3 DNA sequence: TGTGCCAGCAGCCTCCTGACTAGCGGGGGGATCGGGGAGCTGTTTTTT. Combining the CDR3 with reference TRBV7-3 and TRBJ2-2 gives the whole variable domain GAGVSQTPSNKVTEKGKYVELRCDPISGHTALYWYRQSLGQGPEFLIYFQGTGAADDSGLPNDRFFAVRPEGSVSTLKIQRTERGDSAVYLCASSLLTSGGIGELFFGEGSRLTVL.

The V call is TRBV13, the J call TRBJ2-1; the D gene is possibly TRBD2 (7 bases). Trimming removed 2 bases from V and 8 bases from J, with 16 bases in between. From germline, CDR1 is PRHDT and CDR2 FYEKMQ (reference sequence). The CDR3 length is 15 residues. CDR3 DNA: TGTGCCAGCAGCTTAATGGGGGGGCGGTGGGATGAGCAGTTCTTC. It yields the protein CASSLMGGRWDEQFF. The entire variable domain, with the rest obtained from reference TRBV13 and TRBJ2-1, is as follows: AAGVIQSPRHLIKEKRETATLKCYPIPRHDTVYWYQQGPGQDPQFLISFYEKMQSDKGSIPDRFSAQQFSDYHSELNMSSLELGDSALYFCASSLMGGRWDEQFFGPGTRLTVL.

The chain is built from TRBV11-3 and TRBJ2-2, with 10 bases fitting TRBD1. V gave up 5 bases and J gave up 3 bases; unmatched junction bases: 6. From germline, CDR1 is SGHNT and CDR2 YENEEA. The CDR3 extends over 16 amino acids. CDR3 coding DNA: TGTGCCAGCAGCCCTCGGACAGGGGGGGACACCGGGGAGCTGTTTTTT. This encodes CASSPRTGGDTGELFF.

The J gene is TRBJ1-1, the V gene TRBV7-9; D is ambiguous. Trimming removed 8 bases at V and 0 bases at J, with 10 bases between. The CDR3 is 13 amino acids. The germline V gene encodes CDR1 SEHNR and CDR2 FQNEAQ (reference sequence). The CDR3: CASLAPMNTEAFF. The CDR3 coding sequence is TGTGCCAGCCTGGCCCCCATGAACACTGAAGCTTTCTTT.

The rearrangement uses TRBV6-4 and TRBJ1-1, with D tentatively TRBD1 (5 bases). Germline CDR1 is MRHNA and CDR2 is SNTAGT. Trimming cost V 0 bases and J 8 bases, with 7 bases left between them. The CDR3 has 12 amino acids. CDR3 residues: CASSDSQGEAFF. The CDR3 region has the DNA TGTGCCAGCAGTGACTCTCAGGGAGAAGCTTTCTTT.

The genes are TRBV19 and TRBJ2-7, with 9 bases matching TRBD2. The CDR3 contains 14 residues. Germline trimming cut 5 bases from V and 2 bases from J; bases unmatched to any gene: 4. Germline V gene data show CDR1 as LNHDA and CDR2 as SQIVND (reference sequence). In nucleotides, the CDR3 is TGTGCCAGTAGTTTCCTAGCGGGGACCTACGAGCAGTACTTC. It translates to CASSFLAGTYEQYF.

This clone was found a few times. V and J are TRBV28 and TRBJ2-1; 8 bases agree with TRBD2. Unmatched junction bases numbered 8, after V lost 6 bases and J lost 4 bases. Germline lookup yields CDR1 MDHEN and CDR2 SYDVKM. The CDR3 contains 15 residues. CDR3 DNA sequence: TGTGCCAGCAGCCGTAGCGGGGAGATTTACAATGAGCAGTTCTTC. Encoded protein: CASSRSGEIYNEQFF. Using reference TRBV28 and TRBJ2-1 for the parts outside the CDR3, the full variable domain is DVKVTQSSRYLVKRTGEKVFLECVQDMDHENMFWYRQDPGLGLRLIYFSYDVKMKEKGDIPEGYSVSREKKERFSLILESASTNQTSMYLCASSRSGEIYNEQFFGPGTRLTVL.

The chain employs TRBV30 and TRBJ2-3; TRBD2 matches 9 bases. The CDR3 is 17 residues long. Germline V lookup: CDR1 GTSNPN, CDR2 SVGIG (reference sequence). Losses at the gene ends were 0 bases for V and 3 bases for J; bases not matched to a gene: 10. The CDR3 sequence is CAWSVWLAGIGTDTQYF. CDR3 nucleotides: TGTGCCTGGAGTGTTTGGCTAGCGGGGATAGGAACAGATACGCAGTATTTT.

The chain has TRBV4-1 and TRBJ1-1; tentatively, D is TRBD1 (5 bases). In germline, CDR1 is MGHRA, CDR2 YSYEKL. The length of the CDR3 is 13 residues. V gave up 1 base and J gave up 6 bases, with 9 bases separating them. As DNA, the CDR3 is TGCGCCAGCAGCCAAGGTGGGGGGGCTGAAGCTTTCTTT. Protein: CASSQGGGAEAFF.

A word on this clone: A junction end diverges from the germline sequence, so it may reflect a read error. The CDR3: CASSLGDRGTLYGYPF. The CDR3 nucleotides are TGTGCCAGCAGCTTGGGGGACAGGGGCACTCTCTATGGCTACCCCTTC. The J gene is TRBJ1-2, the V gene TRBV5-6, with 10 positions matching TRBD1. From germline, CDR1 is SGHDT and CDR2 YYEEEE. The CDR3 spans 16 residues.

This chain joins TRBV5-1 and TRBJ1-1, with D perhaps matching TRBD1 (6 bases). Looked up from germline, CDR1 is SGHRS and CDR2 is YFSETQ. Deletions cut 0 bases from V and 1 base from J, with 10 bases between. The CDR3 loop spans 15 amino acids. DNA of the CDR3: TGCGCCAGCAGCTTGGAAGGCAGGGGGAACACTGAAGCTTTCTTT. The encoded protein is CASSLEGRGNTEAFF.

CDR3 sequence reads: CASSPGTGVIEQFF. DNA for the CDR3: TGTGCCAGCAGCCCCGGAACAGGGGTGATTGAGCAGTTCTTC. The chain carries TRBV7-9 and TRBJ2-1; TRBD1 matches 7 bases. Germline assignment: CDR1 SEHNR and CDR2 FQNEAQ (reference sequence). CDR3 length equals 14 residues. Germline trimming cut 5 bases from V and 9 bases from J; bases unmatched to any gene: 10.

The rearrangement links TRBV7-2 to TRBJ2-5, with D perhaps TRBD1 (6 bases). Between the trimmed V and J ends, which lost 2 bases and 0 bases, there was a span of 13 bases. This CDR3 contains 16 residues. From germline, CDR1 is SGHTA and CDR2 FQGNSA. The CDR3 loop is CASSLFRGTNQETQYF. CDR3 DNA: TGTGCCAGCAGCTTATTTAGGGGGACAAACCAAGAGACCCAGTACTTC.

CDR3 DNA: TGTGCCTGGAGACAGGTTAATAGCAATCAGCCCCAGCATTTT. Encoded protein: CAWRQVNSNQPQHF. The V and J genes are TRBV30 and TRBJ1-5; D perhaps matches TRBD1 (5 bases). Trimming took off 3 bases at V and 0 bases at J, with 9 bases between the two ends. The CDR3 extends over 14 amino acids. CDR1 and CDR2 from the germline V gene are GTSNPN and SVGIG (reference sequence).

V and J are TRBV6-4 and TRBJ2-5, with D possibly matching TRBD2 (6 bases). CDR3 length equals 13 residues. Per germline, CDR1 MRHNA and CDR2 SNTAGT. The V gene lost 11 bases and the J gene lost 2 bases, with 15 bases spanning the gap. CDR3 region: CAAKNSGQETQYF. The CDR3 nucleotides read TGTGCCGCCAAGAATAGCGGTCAAGAGACCCAGTACTTC.

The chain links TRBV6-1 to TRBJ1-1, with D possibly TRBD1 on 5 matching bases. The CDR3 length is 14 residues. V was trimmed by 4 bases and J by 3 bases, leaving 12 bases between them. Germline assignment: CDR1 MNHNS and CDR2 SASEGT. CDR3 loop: CASSAGGVDTEAFF. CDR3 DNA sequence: TGTGCCAGCAGTGCTGGAGGGGTCGACACTGAAGCTTTCTTT.

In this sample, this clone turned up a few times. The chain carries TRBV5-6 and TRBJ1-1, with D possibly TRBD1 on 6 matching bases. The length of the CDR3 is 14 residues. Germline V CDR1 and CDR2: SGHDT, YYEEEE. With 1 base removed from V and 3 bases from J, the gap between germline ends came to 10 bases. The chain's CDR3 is CASSLLNRDTEAFF. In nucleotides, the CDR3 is TGTGCCAGCAGCTTGCTCAACAGGGACACTGAAGCTTTCTTT.

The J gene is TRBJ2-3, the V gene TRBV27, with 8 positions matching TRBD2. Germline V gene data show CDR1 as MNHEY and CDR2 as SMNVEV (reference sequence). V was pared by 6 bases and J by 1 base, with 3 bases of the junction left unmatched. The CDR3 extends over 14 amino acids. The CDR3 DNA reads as TGTGCCAGCAGGCTTAGCGGGGGCACAGATACGCAGTATTTT. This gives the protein CASRLSGGTDTQYF.